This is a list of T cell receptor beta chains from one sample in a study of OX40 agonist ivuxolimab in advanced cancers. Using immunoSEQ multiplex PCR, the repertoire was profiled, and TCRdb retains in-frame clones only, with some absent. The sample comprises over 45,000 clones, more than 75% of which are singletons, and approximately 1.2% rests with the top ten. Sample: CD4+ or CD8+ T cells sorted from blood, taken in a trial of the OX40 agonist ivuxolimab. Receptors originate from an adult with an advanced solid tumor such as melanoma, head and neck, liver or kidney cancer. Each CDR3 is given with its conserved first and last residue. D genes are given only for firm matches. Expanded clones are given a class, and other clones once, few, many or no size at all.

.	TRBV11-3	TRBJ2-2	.	CASSSRGVVTGELFF	TGTGCCAGCAGCTCTAGGGGGGTAGTGACCGGGGAGCTGTTTTTT
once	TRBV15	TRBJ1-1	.	CATSRDGPRVFF	TGTGCCACCAGCAGAGACGGGCCCCGGGTCTTCTTT
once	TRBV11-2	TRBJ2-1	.	CASSPIRRGRGRDYEQFF	TGTGCCAGCAGCCCGATAAGGAGGGGACGAGGTCGGGATTATGAGCAGTTCTTC
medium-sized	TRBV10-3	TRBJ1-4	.	CATAQDRNEKLFF	TGTGCCACTGCCCAGGACAGAAATGAAAAACTGTTTTTT
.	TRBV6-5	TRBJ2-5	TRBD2	CASSSQLATNQETQYF	TGTGCCAGCAGTTCGCAACTAGCGACCAACCAAGAGACCCAGTACTTC
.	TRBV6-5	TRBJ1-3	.	CASSYLASGNTIYF	TGTGCCAGCAGTTACTTGGCCTCTGGAAACACCATATATTTT
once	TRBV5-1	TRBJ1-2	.	CASSLIGEYGYTF	TGCGCCAGCAGCTTGATAGGAGAGTATGGCTACACCTTC
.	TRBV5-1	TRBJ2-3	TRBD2	CASSPLAGVFTDTQYF	TGCGCCAGCAGCCCCTTAGCGGGAGTTTTCACAGATACGCAGTATTTT
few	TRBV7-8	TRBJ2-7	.	CASSLLLSRGYEQYF	TGTGCCAGCAGCTTACTCCTGTCACGGGGATACGAGCAGTACTTC
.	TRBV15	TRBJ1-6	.	CATSRAGGNSPLHF	TGTGCCACCAGCAGAGCCGGCGGTAATTCACCCCTCCACTTT
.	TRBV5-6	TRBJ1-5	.	CASSLRDPNQPQHF	TGTGCCAGCAGCCTCCGGGACCCCAATCAGCCCCAGCATTTT
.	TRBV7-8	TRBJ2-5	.	CASSLGDQETQYF	TGTGCCAGCAGCTTAGGGGATCAAGAGACCCAGTACTTC
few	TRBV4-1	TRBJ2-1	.	CASSQLGVYNEQFF	TGCGCCAGCAGCCAATTGGGGGTATACAATGAGCAGTTCTTC
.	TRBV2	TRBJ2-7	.	CASRNLVFDYEQYF	TGTGCCAGCCGGAACCTAGTATTCGACTACGAGCAGTACTTC
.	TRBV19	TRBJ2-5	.	CASSMGNEETQYF	TGTGCCAGTAGTATGGGCAACGAAGAGACCCAGTACTTC
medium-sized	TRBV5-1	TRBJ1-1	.	CASSLASSGVAFF	TGCGCCAGCAGCTTGGCGTCCTCGGGGGTGGCTTTCTTT
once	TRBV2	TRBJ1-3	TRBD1	CASSFTGQARNTIYF	TGTGCCAGCAGTTTTACGGGACAGGCGAGAAACACCATATATTTT
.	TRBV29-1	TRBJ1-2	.	CSVVSGTLGYTF	TGCAGCGTTGTATCGGGCACCCTAGGCTACACCTTC
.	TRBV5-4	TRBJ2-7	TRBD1	CASSQRTGTYEQYF	TGTGCCAGCAGCCAAAGGACAGGGACCTACGAGCAGTACTTC
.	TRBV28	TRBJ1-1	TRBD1	CASSWSATYTGGRFLTNTEAFF	TGTGCCAGCAGTTGGTCGGCCACTTACACAGGGGGTAGATTCCTTACTAACACTGAAGCTTTCTTT
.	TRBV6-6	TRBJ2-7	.	CASTLDGSYEQYF	TGTGCCAGCACCCTCGATGGCTCCTACGAGCAGTACTTC
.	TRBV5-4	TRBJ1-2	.	CASSLAAQGGYGYTF	TGTGCCAGCAGCTTGGCGGCGCAGGGTGGGTATGGCTACACCTTC
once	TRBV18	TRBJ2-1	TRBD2	CASSPPSGLAGGRGEQFF	TGTGCCAGCTCACCACCGTCGGGACTAGCGGGAGGGCGGGGTGAGCAGTTCTTC
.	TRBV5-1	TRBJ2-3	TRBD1	CASSPGQNTDTQYF	TGCGCCAGCAGCCCGGGACAGAACACAGATACGCAGTATTTT
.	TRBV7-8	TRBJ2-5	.	CASSPLGGEETQYF	TGTGCCAGCAGCCCACTGGGCGGGGAAGAGACCCAGTACTTC
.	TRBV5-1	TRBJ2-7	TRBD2	CASSAGTSFHEQYF	TGCGCCAGCAGCGCCGGGACTAGCTTCCACGAGCAGTACTTC
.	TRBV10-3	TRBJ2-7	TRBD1	CAIRTGQNSYEQYF	TGTGCCATCAGGACGGGACAGAACTCCTACGAGCAGTACTTC
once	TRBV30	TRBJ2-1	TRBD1	CAWAPGQPNEQLF	TGTGCCTGGGCCCCGGGACAGCCGAATGAGCAGCTCTTC
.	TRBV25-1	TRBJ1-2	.	CASSGSVFYGYTF	TGTGCCAGTTCCGGGAGTGTATTCTATGGCTACACCTTC